This TCR beta chain was sequenced in a study of CD8+ T cells in alopecia areata. Across the whole study: Oral tofacitinib, 5 to 10 mg twice daily, was given in an open-label trial. Scoring of severity for treated patients was based on percentage of affected scalp area. Study results and caveats: Affected lesional scalp, above all in alopecia totalis/universalis, was more clonal than normal scalp.

Extracted from the samples, RNA was reverse transcribed into cDNA to serve as the sequencing template. Clones were read by immunoSEQ multiplex PCR, and TCRdb kept only the in-frame ones, dropping some. The table has about 190,000 clones, around 60% seen once; the top ten hold approximately 0.7%. This clone came up a few times. The antigen is undetermined. Treatment meaning: oral pan-JAK inhibitor, 5-10 mg twice daily. The V gene's germline CDR1 is SQVTM and CDR2 ANQGSEA. The CDR3 length is 12 residues. Trimming left V 3 bases short and J 8 bases short, with 13 bases between. The sequence was collected from a human donor with alopecia areata. Sample: CD4+ T cells sorted from blood, taken at week 4, from a patient treated with tofacitinib. The V gene is TRBV29-1, the J gene TRBJ1-2; D is unresolved. DNA of the CDR3: TGCAGCGTTGACAGTCCTGGAAGAGGCTACACCTTC. Protein sequence: CSVDSPGRGYTF.